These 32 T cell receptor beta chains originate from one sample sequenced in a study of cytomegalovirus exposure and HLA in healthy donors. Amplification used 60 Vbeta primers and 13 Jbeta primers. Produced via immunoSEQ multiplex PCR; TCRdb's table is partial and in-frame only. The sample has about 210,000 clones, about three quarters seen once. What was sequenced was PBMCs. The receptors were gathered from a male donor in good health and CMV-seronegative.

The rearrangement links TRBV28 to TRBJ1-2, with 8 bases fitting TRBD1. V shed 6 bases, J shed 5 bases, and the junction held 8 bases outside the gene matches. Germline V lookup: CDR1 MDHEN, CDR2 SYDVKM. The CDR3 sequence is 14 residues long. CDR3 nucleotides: TGTGCCAGCAGGTCCGGGACAGGCCTTTATGGCTACACCTTC. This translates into CASRSGTGLYGYTF.

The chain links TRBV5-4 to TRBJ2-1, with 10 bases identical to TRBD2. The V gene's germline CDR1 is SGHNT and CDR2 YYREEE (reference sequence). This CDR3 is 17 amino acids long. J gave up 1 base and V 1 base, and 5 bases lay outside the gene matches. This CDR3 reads CASSLFPGLASYNEQFF. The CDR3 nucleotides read TGTGCCAGCAGCTTGTTTCCGGGACTAGCGTCCTACAATGAGCAGTTCTTC.

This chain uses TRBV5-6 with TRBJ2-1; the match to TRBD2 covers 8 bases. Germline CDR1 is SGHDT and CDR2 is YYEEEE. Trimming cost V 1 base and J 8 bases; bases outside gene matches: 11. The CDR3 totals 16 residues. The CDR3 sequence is CASSLPRGGHFDEQFF. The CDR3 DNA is TGTGCCAGCAGCTTGCCCCGGGGGGGCCATTTCGATGAGCAGTTCTTC.

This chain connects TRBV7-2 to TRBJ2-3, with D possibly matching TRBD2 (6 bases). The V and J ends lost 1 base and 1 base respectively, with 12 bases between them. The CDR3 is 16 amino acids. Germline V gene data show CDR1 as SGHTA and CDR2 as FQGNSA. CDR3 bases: TGTGCCAGCAGCTTAGGATTACAGCGGGGCACAGATACGCAGTATTTT. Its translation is CASSLGLQRGTDTQYF.

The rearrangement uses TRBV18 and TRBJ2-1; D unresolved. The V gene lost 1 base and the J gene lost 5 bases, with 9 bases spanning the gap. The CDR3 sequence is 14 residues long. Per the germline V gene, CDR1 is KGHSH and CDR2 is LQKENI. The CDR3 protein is CASSPQAINNEQFF. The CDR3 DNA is TGTGCCAGCTCACCACAAGCTATTAACAATGAGCAGTTCTTC.

CDR3 protein: CASSLFTSGINEQFF. The CDR3 DNA reads as TGTGCCAGCAGCTTATTTACTAGCGGGATCAATGAGCAGTTCTTC. This chain joins TRBV13 and TRBJ2-1, with TRBD2 matching over 10 bases. The CDR3 contains 15 residues. Germline CDR1 reads PRHDT; CDR2 reads FYEKMQ (reference sequence). Trimming at V came to 2 bases and at J to 6 bases, leaving 4 bases not matched to a gene.

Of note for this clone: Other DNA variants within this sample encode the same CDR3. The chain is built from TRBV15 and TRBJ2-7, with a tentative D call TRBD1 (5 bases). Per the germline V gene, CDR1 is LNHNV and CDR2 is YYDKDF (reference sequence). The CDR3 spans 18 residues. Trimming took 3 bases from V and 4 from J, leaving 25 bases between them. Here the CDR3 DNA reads TGTGCCACCAGCAGGGACGGCCAGGGATTCCCTCGTGGTTACGAGCAGTACTTC. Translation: CATSRDGQGFPRGYEQYF.

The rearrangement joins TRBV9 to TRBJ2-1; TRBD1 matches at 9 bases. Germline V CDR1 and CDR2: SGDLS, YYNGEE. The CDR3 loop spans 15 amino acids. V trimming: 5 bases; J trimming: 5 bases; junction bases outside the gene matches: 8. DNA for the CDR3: TGTGCCAGCAGAGAGACCGGGACAGGGAACAATGAGCAGTTCTTC. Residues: CASRETGTGNNEQFF. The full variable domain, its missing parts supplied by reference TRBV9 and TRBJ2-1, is DSGVTQTPKHLITATGQRVTLRCSPRSGDLSVYWYQQSLDQGLQFLIQYYNGEERAKGNILERFSAQQFPDLHSELNLSSLELGDSALYFCASRETGTGNNEQFFGPGTRLTVL.

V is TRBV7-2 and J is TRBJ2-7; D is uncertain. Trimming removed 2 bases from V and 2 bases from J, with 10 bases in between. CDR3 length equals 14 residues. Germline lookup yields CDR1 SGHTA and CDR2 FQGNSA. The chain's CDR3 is CASSLMKPTYEQYF. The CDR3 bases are TGTGCCAGCAGCTTAATGAAGCCCACCTACGAGCAGTACTTC.

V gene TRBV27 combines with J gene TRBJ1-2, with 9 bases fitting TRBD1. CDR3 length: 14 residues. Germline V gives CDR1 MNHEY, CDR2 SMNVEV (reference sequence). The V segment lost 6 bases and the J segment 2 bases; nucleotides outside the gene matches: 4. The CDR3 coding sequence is TGTGCCAGCAGAAGACAGGGGGAGAACTATGGCTACACCTTC. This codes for CASRRQGENYGYTF.

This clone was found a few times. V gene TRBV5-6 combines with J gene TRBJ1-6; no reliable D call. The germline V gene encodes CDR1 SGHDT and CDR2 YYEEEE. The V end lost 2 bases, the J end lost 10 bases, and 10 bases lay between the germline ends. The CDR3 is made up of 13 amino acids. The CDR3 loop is CASSLEESSPLHF. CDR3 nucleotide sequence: TGTGCCAGCAGCTTAGAGGAGAGCTCACCCCTCCACTTT.

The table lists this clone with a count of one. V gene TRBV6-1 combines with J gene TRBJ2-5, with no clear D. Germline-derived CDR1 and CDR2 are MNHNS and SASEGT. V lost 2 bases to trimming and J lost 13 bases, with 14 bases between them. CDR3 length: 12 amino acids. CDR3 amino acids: CASSEPYNPVYF. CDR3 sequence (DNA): TGTGCCAGCAGTGAACCTTACAATCCCGTGTACTTC.

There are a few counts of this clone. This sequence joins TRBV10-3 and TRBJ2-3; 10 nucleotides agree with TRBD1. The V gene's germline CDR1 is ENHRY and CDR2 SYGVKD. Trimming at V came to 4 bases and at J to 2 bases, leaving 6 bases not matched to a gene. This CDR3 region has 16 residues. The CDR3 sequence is CAISGRQGAHTDTQYF. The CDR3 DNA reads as TGTGCCATCAGTGGCCGACAGGGGGCCCACACAGATACGCAGTATTTT.

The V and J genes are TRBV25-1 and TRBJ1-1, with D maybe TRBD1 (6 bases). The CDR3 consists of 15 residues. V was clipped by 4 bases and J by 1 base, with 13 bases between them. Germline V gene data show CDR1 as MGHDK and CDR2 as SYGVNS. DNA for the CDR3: TGTGCCAGCAGTGGGGCAGGGGAGGGGAACACTGAAGCTTTCTTT. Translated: CASSGAGEGNTEAFF.

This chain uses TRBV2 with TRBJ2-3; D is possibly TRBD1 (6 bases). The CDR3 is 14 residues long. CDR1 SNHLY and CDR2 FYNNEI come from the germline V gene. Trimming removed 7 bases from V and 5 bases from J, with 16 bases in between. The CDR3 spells CASKQTGFQDTQYF. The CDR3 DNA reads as TGTGCCAGCAAGCAGACAGGCTTTCAAGATACGCAGTATTTT.

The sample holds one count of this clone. The CDR3 spells CASTASPGGQYYGYTF. CDR3 coding DNA: TGTGCCAGTACCGCTTCGCCGGGGGGCCAATACTATGGCTACACCTTC. The chain couples TRBV19 to TRBJ1-2, with D perhaps matching TRBD1 (6 bases). Trimming shortened V by 7 bases and J by 3 bases, and 21 bases separated the two germline ends. The CDR3 is 16 residues long. CDR1 and CDR2 (germline): LNHDA, SQIVND (reference sequence).

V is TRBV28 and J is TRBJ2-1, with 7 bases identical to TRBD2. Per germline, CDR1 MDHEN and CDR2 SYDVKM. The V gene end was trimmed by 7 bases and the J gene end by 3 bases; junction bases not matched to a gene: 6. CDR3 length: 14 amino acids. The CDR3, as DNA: TGTGCCAGCATCCCCAGCGGGGTCTACAATGAGCAGTTCTTC. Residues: CASIPSGVYNEQFF. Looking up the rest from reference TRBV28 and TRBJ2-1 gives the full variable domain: DVKVTQSSRYLVKRTGEKVFLECVQDMDHENMFWYRQDPGLGLRLIYFSYDVKMKEKGDIPEGYSVSREKKERFSLILESASTNQTSMYLCASIPSGVYNEQFFGPGTRLTVL.

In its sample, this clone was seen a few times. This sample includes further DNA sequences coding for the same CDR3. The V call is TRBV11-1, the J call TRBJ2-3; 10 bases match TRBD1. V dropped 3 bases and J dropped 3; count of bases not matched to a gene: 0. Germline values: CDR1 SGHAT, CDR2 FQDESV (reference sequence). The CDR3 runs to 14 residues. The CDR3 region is CASSLDRGTDTQYF. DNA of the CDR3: TGTGCCAGCAGCTTGGACAGGGGGACAGATACGCAGTATTTT.

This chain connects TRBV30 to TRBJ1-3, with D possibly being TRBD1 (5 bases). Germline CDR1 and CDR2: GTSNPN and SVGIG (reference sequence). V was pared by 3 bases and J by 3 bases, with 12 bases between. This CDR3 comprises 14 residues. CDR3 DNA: TGTGCCTGGAGGAAGTGGGGGGGTGGAAACACCATATATTTT. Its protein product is CAWRKWGGGNTIYF.

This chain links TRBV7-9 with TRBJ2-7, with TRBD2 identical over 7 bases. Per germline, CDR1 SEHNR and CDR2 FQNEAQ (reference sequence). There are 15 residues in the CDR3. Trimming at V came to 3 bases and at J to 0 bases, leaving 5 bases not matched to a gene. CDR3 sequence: CASSFSGSPSYEQYF. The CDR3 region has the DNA TGTGCCAGCAGCTTTAGCGGGTCCCCCTCCTACGAGCAGTACTTC.

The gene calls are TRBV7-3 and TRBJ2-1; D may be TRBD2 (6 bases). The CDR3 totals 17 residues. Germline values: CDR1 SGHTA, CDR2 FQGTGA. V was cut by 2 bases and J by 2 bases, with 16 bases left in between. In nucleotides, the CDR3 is TGTGCCAGCAGCTTAGCGGGACGAGCGGTTACCTACAATGAGCAGTTCTTC. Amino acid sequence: CASSLAGRAVTYNEQFF.

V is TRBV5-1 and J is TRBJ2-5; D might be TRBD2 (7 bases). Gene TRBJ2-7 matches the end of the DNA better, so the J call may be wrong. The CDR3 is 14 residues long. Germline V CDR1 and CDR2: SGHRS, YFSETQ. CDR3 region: CASSLEGGSYEQYF. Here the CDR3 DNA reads TGCGCCAGCAGCTTGGAGGGGGGGTCCTACGAGCAGTACTTC.

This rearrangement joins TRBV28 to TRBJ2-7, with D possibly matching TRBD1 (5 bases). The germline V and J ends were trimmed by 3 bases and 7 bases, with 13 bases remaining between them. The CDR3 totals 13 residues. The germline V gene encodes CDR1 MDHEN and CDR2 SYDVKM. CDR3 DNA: TGTGCCAGCAGTTTCGATGGGGCCGGGGAGCAGTACTTC. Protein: CASSFDGAGEQYF.

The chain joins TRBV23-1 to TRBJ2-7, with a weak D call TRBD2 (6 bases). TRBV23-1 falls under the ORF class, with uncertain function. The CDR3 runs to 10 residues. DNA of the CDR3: TGCTCCCACCTATACCGGGACTTCTACTTC. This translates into CSHLYRDFYF.

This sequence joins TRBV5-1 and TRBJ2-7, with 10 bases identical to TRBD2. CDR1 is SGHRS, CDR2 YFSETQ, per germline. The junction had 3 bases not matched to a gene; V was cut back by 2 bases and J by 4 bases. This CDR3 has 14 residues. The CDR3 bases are TGCGCCAGCAGCTTAGCGGGGGGGCCTTACGAGCAGTACTTC. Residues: CASSLAGGPYEQYF.

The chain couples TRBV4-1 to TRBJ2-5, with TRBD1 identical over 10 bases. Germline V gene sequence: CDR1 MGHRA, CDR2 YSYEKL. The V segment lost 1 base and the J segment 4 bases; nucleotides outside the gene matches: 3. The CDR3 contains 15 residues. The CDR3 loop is CASSQVGTGVETQYF. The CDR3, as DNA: TGCGCCAGCAGCCAAGTCGGGACAGGGGTAGAGACCCAGTACTTC.

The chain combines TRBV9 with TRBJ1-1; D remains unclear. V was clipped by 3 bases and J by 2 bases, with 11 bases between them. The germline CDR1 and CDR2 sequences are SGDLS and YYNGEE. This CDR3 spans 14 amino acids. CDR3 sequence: CASSGTRFNTEAFF. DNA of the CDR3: TGTGCCAGCAGCGGTACCCGGTTTAACACTGAAGCTTTCTTT.

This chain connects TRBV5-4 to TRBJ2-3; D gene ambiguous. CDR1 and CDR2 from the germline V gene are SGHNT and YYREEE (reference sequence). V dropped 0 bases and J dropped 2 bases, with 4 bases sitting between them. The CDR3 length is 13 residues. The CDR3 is CASSLDYTDTQYF. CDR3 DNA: TGTGCCAGCAGCTTGGACTACACAGATACGCAGTATTTT.

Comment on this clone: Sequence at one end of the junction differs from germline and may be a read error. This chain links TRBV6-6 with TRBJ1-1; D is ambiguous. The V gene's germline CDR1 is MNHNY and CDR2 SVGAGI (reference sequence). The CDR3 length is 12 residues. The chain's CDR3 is CASSYMNSEAFF. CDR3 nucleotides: TGTGCCAGCAGTTATATGAACAGTGAAGCTTTCTTT.

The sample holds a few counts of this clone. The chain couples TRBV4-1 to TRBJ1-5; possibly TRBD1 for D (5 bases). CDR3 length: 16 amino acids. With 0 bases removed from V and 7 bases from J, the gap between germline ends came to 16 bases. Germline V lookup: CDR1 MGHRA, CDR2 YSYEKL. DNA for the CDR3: TGCGCCAGCAGCCAAGAAGAAAGGGGCCTCCTGCAGCCCCAGCATTTT. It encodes CASSQEERGLLQPQHF.

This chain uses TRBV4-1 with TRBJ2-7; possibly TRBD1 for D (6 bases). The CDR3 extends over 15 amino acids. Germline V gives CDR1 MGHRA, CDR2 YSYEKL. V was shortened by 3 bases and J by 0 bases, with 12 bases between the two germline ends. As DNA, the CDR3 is TGCGCCAGCAGCCACCAGGACAGTTCCTCCTACGAGCAGTACTTC. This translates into CASSHQDSSSYEQYF.

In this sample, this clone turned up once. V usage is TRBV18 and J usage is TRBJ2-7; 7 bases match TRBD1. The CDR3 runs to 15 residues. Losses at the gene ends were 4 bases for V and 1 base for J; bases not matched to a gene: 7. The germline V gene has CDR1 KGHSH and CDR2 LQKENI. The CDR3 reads CASSLYRDSSYEQYF. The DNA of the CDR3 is TGTGCCAGCTCACTTTACCGGGACAGTTCCTACGAGCAGTACTTC.